Each of the 21 T cell receptor beta chains below was sequenced from the same sample in a study of cytotoxic CD8 clonotypes in ibrutinib-treated CLL. Only in-frame clones appear in the TCRdb table, and some are missing; sequencing was by immunoSEQ multiplex PCR. The sample has about 140,000 clones, around three quarters seen once. This material consisted of PBMCs, taken after 12 months of ibrutinib treatment. The receptors shown here come from a human donor with chronic lymphocytic leukemia.

This chain connects TRBV6-5 to TRBJ1-2; D unresolved. The CDR3 has 15 amino acids. Germline assignment: CDR1 MNHEY and CDR2 SVGAGI. Trimming took 2 bases from V and 0 from J, leaving 10 bases between them. This CDR3 is CASSYGRIANYGYTF. The DNA of the CDR3 is TGTGCCAGCAGTTACGGGCGGATCGCTAACTATGGCTACACCTTC.

The chain combines TRBV7-9 with TRBJ1-2; TRBD1 is a possible D gene (5 bases). The CDR3 runs to 16 residues. V lost 5 bases and J lost 4, with 20 bases in between. Germline values: CDR1 SEHNR, CDR2 FQNEAQ (reference sequence). The CDR3 protein is CASSPGGGIVAYGYTF. DNA for the CDR3: TGTGCCAGCAGCCCGGGCGGGGGAATTGTAGCCTATGGCTACACCTTC.

This clone was detected once. The chain is built from TRBV15 and TRBJ2-1; D is tentatively TRBD1 or TRBD2 (5 bases each). The length of the CDR3 is 14 residues. Germline CDR1 reads LNHNV; CDR2 reads YYDKDF (reference sequence). Between the trimmed V and J ends, which lost 6 bases and 8 bases, there was a span of 17 bases. The CDR3 reads CATRTVGTAHEQFF. As DNA, the CDR3 is TGTGCCACCAGGACCGTCGGGACCGCCCATGAGCAGTTCTTC.

The V and J genes are TRBV19 and TRBJ1-1; 8 bases are shared with TRBD1. The germline V gene encodes CDR1 LNHDA and CDR2 SQIVND (reference sequence). The CDR3 consists of 14 residues. J gave up 7 bases and V 4 bases, and 8 bases lay outside the gene matches. The CDR3 nucleotides are TGTGCCAGTAGTAACCAGGGGGCCGAAGGTGAAGCTTTCTTT. As protein: CASSNQGAEGEAFF. The whole variable domain, filled in from reference TRBV19 and TRBJ1-1, reads DGGITQSPKYLFRKEGQNVTLSCEQNLNHDAMYWYRQDPGQGLRLIYYSQIVNDFQKGDIAEGYSVSREKKESFPLTVTSAQKNPTAFYLCASSNQGAEGEAFFGQGTRLTVV.

The genes are TRBV19 and TRBJ2-7, with D possibly being TRBD1 (6 bases). CDR3 length: 13 amino acids. Per the germline V gene, CDR1 is LNHDA and CDR2 is SQIVND (reference sequence). Trimming stripped 7 bases from V and 4 bases from J, with 14 bases between. CDR3: CASTYRDGYEQYF. The CDR3 DNA reads TGTGCCAGTACCTACAGGGATGGGTACGAGCAGTACTTC.

Notes on this clone: An end of the junction differs from the germline gene, which may be a read error. The rearrangement uses TRBV27 and TRBJ2-3; D perhaps matches TRBD1 (5 bases). The CDR3 covers 14 residues. Germline V lookup: CDR1 MNHEY, CDR2 SMNVEV (reference sequence). CDR3 loop: CASRSWQGSDPQYF. CDR3 coding DNA: TGTGCCAGCAGGTCCTGGCAGGGCTCAGATCCGCAGTATTTT.

This clone was picked up many times. The chain couples TRBV11-2 to TRBJ2-1; the D call may be TRBD1 or TRBD2 (5 bases each). V was pared by 4 bases and J by 4 bases, with 8 bases between. Germline CDR1 and CDR2: SGHAT and FQNNGV. The CDR3 extends over 13 amino acids. This CDR3 is CASSSGTYNEQFF. Written as DNA, the CDR3 is TGTGCCAGCAGCTCGGGGACGTACAATGAGCAGTTCTTC. Complete variable domain (other parts from reference TRBV11-2 and TRBJ2-1): EAGVAQSPRYKIIEKRQSVAFWCNPISGHATLYWYQQILGQGPKLLIQFQNNGVVDDSQLPKDRFSAERLKGVDSTLKIQPAKLEDSAVYLCASSSGTYNEQFFGPGTRLTVL.

The chain employs TRBV13 and TRBJ2-2; a possible D gene is TRBD2 (6 bases). Germline CDR1 reads PRHDT; CDR2 reads FYEKMQ (reference sequence). Trimming cost V 0 bases and J 6 bases, with 17 bases left between them. This CDR3 has 17 amino acids. The CDR3 DNA sequence: TGTGCCAGCAGCTTAGGCCTTGTCACCGGAGGGTCCGGGGAGCTGTTTTTT. This gives the protein CASSLGLVTGGSGELFF.

This clone was seen once. The CDR3 sequence is CASSIRRAPPGYQPQHF. CDR3 sequence (DNA): TGTGCCAGTAGTATTAGGAGGGCCCCTCCGGGATACCAGCCCCAGCATTTT. The chain links TRBV19 to TRBJ1-5; D gene uncertain. CDR1 and CDR2 from the germline V gene are LNHDA and SQIVND (reference sequence). The CDR3 covers 17 residues. The V end lost 3 bases, the J end lost 7 bases, and 22 bases lay between the germline ends. Variable domain in full (rest from reference TRBV19 and TRBJ1-5): DGGITQSPKYLFRKEGQNVTLSCEQNLNHDAMYWYRQDPGQGLRLIYYSQIVNDFQKGDIAEGYSVSREKKESFPLTVTSAQKNPTAFYLCASSIRRAPPGYQPQHFGDGTRLSIL.

The chain joins TRBV5-1 to TRBJ1-1, with D possibly TRBD1 on 5 matching bases. The CDR3 is 15 residues long. Germline V gives CDR1 SGHRS, CDR2 YFSETQ. With 0 bases removed from V and 0 bases from J, the gap between germline ends came to 9 bases. CDR3 in DNA: TGCGCCAGCAGCTTGGAGGGACCTTTGAACACTGAAGCTTTCTTT. Translation: CASSLEGPLNTEAFF.

V gene TRBV7-2 combines with J gene TRBJ1-5, with TRBD1 as a possible D gene (5 bases). The CDR3 spans 15 residues. Per the germline V gene, CDR1 is SGHTA and CDR2 is FQGNSA. V shed 5 bases and J shed 6 bases, with 17 bases lying between them. In nucleotides, the CDR3 is TGTGCCAGCAGCATTTCGGGCAGGGTTGGTCAGCCCCAGCATTTT. Translation gives CASSISGRVGQPQHF.

The chain carries TRBV28 and TRBJ2-1, with a possible D match to TRBD1 (7 bases). Germline V gives CDR1 MDHEN, CDR2 SYDVKM. The length of the CDR3 is 15 residues. Deletions cut 3 bases from V and 7 bases from J, with 16 bases between. CDR3 nucleotides: TGTGCCAGCAGTTTCCAGGGGGGCGGTGAGAATGAGCAGTTCTTC. As protein: CASSFQGGGENEQFF.

This clone occurred a few times. The chain carries TRBV30 and TRBJ1-3, with 7 bases matching TRBD1. J was trimmed by 0 bases and V by 4 bases; bases with no gene match: 3. The CDR3 has 14 residues. Germline V gene sequence: CDR1 GTSNPN, CDR2 SVGIG (reference sequence). In nucleotides, the CDR3 is TGTGCCTGGACGACAGGGAACTCTGGAAACACCATATATTTT. Translating it yields CAWTTGNSGNTIYF.

The V call is TRBV5-1, the J call TRBJ2-1; no clear D. The V gene lost 0 bases and the J gene lost 14 bases, with 15 bases spanning the gap. This CDR3 has 13 amino acids. Per germline, CDR1 SGHRS and CDR2 YFSETQ. CDR3 sequence reads: CASSLDASTSKFF. The DNA for the CDR3 is TGCGCCAGCAGCTTGGACGCTAGTACCAGCAAGTTCTTC.

This chain uses TRBV27 with TRBJ2-2; no clear D gene. Per the germline V gene, CDR1 is MNHEY and CDR2 is SMNVEV (reference sequence). This CDR3 region has 13 residues. The V end was cut by 6 bases, the J end by 1 base, with 6 bases between. The chain's CDR3 is CASRGKNTGELFF. As DNA, the CDR3 is TGTGCCAGCAGGGGGAAGAACACCGGGGAGCTGTTTTTT.

This clone was observed a single time. The chain uses TRBV28 and TRBJ2-7, with D unresolved. Germline loops: CDR1 MDHEN, CDR2 SYDVKM. CDR3 length: 13 amino acids. The V and J ends lost 3 bases and 5 bases respectively, with 11 bases between them. The CDR3 sequence is CASSLNGLHEQYF. DNA for the CDR3: TGTGCCAGCAGTTTGAATGGGCTCCACGAGCAGTACTTC. Drawing the rest from reference TRBV28 and TRBJ2-7, the complete variable domain is DVKVTQSSRYLVKRTGEKVFLECVQDMDHENMFWYRQDPGLGLRLIYFSYDVKMKEKGDIPEGYSVSREKKERFSLILESASTNQTSMYLCASSLNGLHEQYFGPGTRLTVT.

This clone was found once. The V and J genes are TRBV30 and TRBJ2-4, with a weak D call TRBD1 (5 bases). CDR1 is GTSNPN, CDR2 SVGIG, per germline (reference sequence). This CDR3 contains 15 residues. V lost 0 bases to trimming and J lost 0 bases, with 9 bases between them. CDR3 sequence: CAWSVKGPAKNIQYF. Written as DNA, the CDR3 is TGTGCCTGGAGTGTTAAGGGGCCAGCCAAAAACATTCAGTACTTC.

The sample holds one count of this clone. The chain joins TRBV29-1 to TRBJ2-5; 12 positions match TRBD1. The V gene's germline CDR1 is SQVTM and CDR2 ANQGSEA. V lost 3 bases and J lost 6; bases outside the gene matches: 2. The CDR3 totals 13 residues. In DNA form, the CDR3 reads TGCAGCGTTGAGGGACAGGGGGCGCAGACCCAGTACTTC. Protein sequence: CSVEGQGAQTQYF.

The genes are TRBV6-5 and TRBJ2-5; D ambiguous. The V and J ends lost 4 bases and 3 bases respectively, with 6 bases between them. The CDR3 is made up of 12 amino acids. Germline CDR1 is MNHEY and CDR2 is SVGAGI. The CDR3 region is CASSSMKETQYF. The DNA of the CDR3 is TGTGCCAGCAGTTCGATGAAAGAGACCCAGTACTTC.

The chain combines TRBV28 with TRBJ2-7; D might be TRBD2 (5 bases). Trimming cost V 2 bases and J 3 bases, with 14 bases left between them. The CDR3 has 15 amino acids. Germline V gene lookup returns CDR1 MDHEN and CDR2 SYDVKM. CDR3 residues: CASSLGLPGDYEQYF. The DNA of the CDR3 is TGTGCCAGCAGTTTAGGACTCCCTGGGGACTACGAGCAGTACTTC.

The chain joins TRBV28 to TRBJ1-3, with D perhaps TRBD1 (6 bases). Germline V gene sequence: CDR1 MDHEN, CDR2 SYDVKM. The CDR3 totals 15 residues. The ends were cut back, 8 bases at V and 0 bases at J, with 14 bases in the middle. CDR3 loop: CASRGGGFSGNTIYF. The CDR3 DNA follows: TGTGCCAGCCGAGGGGGGGGATTCTCTGGAAACACCATATATTTT.